What follows is one T cell receptor beta chain and its context. The data were obtained in a study of cytomegalovirus exposure and HLA in healthy donors. A multiplex PCR was run with 60 Vbeta primers and 13 Jbeta primers. In the study's own analysis: Later, 75 million to 100 million unique TCR beta chains were counted in an analysis, and roughly 10 million of them were shared. Only in-frame clones appear in the TCRdb table, and some are missing; sequencing was by immunoSEQ multiplex PCR. D and trimming were read from the DNA, whereas the V and J calls and clone size are those reported in that table. The table counts 100,000 to 150,000 clones; 1.7% lies in the top ten. Germline V lookup: CDR1 SGHDT, CDR2 YYEEEE. The CDR3 sequence is 15 residues long. Trimming removed 4 bases at V and 2 bases at J, with 13 bases between.

The chain carries TRBV5-6 and TRBJ1-5; possibly TRBD1 for D (5 bases). What was sequenced was PBMCs. This clonotype originated in a man younger than 30 in good health and CMV-seronegative. The CDR3 nucleotides read TGTGCCAGCAGCCGGGGGGACGTCGGCAATCAGCCCCAGCATTTT. Translation: CASSRGDVGNQPQHF.